This T cell receptor (beta chain) was profiled in a study of T cell changes during pregnancy in multiple sclerosis. Sequenced by immunoSEQ multiplex PCR; TCRdb stores in-frame clones only, minus some. In the table there are tens of thousands of clones, roughly 92% of which are singletons. This clone has a single count. Germline CDR1 reads MNHEY; CDR2 reads SVGAGI. Trimming shortened V by 0 bases and J by 8 bases, and 13 bases separated the two germline ends. The CDR3 is 15 amino acids. The origin of this receptor is a female donor with multiple sclerosis, enrolled in a pregnancy study. The gene calls are TRBV6-5 and TRBJ1-4; possibly TRBD1 for D (6 bases). This specimen was peripheral blood, taken before pregnancy. In DNA form, the CDR3 reads TGTGCCAGCAGTTACTCGGGGGCTAAGGAAGAAAAACTGTTTTTT. As protein: CASSYSGAKEEKLFF.